This TCR beta chain was sequenced in a study of T cell clusters in autoimmune cytopenias (dated by TCRdb to about 2019). For context, the study as a whole: Per sample, TRB sequencing gave a median depth of about 54,000 reads and a median of 2,350 distinct TRB clonotypes. TRB and IGH repertoires from peripheral blood were sequenced in autoimmune cytopenia patients at active disease and during treatment follow-up, with healthy, CLL and autoimmune hepatitis controls included alongside. The goal of the study was to determine whether autoimmune cytopenia patients have a disease-specific immune repertoire signature that could serve as a blood-based biomarker. For primary cytopenia the controls were about 25 age-matched healthy donors, whereas for secondary cytopenia the controls were more than eleven age-matched CLL patients. The research as a whole found: In the comparison of secondary cytopenia with CLL, the cluster-lack signature was not observed, apparently because the dominant lymphoma-associated repertoire masked the signature. Shifts in the TRB repertoire, including less even repertoires in secondary cytopenia and CLL, were mostly a reflection of lymphoma bias and not of autoimmunity. Compared with active autoimmune hepatitis patients, healthy donors had almost three times as many exclusive TRB clusters, a finding consistent with an autoimmunity-wide signature. The T cell clusters were defined only in silico, and the functional role of the clusters was left to be validated experimentally. GLIPH results suggested that primary autoimmune cytopenia patients were missing physiological T cell clusters, with under 55 clusters found only in healthy donors compared with approximately 15 found only in patients.

Going by frequency, this clonotype is large (0.1 to 1%); no count is logged. The target of this receptor is not known. TRB rearrangements were amplified by multiplex PCR using a touch-down protocol with TRB-A and TRB-B primer pools mixed in one tube. Illumina adapters and sample indices were added to the amplicons through two consecutive PCR reactions performed with Phusion HS II polymerase. The amplicons were gel-purified using the NucleoSpin Gel and PCR Clean-up kit, after which quantification was performed by Qubit and quality was checked on an Agilent 2100 Bioanalyzer. Libraries were sequenced on an Illumina MiSeq using 600-cycle, single-indexed, paired-end runs. The study's processing was this. TRB reads were aligned and assembled with MiXCR version 2.1.12 using the default MiXCR reference library. A clone was defined by each unique CDR3 nucleotide sequence, and analysis was restricted to productive sequences with at least two reads. Alpha-parameterized diversity profiles (alpha 0 to 5), including the Shannon (alpha 1) and Simpson (alpha 2) indices, were computed with an R script to assess repertoire diversity. Combinatorial TRB VJ usage was calculated with the tcR package and was compared between cohorts by principal component analysis performed with ade4. GLIPH clustering of TCRbeta CDR3s was carried out on cohort pairs matched by age and read depth, and cluster frequencies were compared by Wilcoxon test. TCRdb reprocessed the public reads and reports one entry per CDR3 protein sequence, without DNA. The authors' filters were not applied to this entry. The table held for this sample gives several hundred distinct CDR3 sequences. The ten top clones hold 28% of the sample.

For each sample, TRB amplification used 200 to 250 ng of peripheral blood genomic DNA, equal to approximately 37,500 genome equivalents. The roughly 15 chronic lymphocytic leukemia controls were untreated and had no autoimmune cytopenia; mean and median ages were around 65 and 60 years, and 4 or 5 were female. Reading from cysteine to phenylalanine, the CDR3 counts 14 amino acids. The entry carries no DNA sequence. CDR1 and CDR2, looked up from the germline V gene (reference sequence), are LNHDA and SQIVND. The same sample was also used in a study of T cell repertoires in aging, cancer and after chemotherapy. As the second publication notes: Six donor age groups were covered, ranging from 30 or younger up to 70 or older, and each group contained at least three individuals. In the hematological group, the paired samples taken before and after chemotherapy came from chronic lymphocytic leukemia patients who were treated with regimens based on fludarabine or bendamustine. The full dataset contained 7 million to 9.5 million TCR reads. Compared with age-matched healthy donors, untreated patients with hematological or solid cancers had significantly lower TCR diversity and higher clonality in blood. Declining TCR diversity with age in healthy donors was mainly explained by loss of richness; in cancer patients, loss of evenness also contributed. In both cancer cohorts, the median generation probability rose over the chemotherapy interval, which suggests that the repertoire was reconstituted through rebound thymic output. According to the authors, the repertoire data do not permit conclusions about immunological memory after chemotherapy. Hematological cancer patients had lymphoid organ infiltration, which may itself impair thymic emigration or peripheral T cell expansion. To examine immunoaging and T cell reconstitution after chemotherapy, the study profiled TCR beta repertoires in peripheral blood from healthy donors and cancer patients. Alongside approximately 97 healthy donors serving as a reference group, the cohort included roughly 220 cancer patients, of whom approximately 94 had hematological cancers and 110 to 140 had solid cancers. MiXCR versions 2.12 and 3.0.5 were used to process the TRB sequences. Repertoire metrics included Shannon diversity, evenness, clonality (one minus evenness), and alpha-parameterized diversity profiles from alpha 0 to 5. The IGoR algorithm was used to compute generation probabilities of clones in paired pre- and post-chemotherapy samples.

Sequenced sample: peripheral blood. In this chain, TRBV19 is recombined with TRBJ2-6. The origin of this receptor is a human donor with chronic lymphocytic leukemia. The CDR3 protein is CASTPTSGANVLTF.